Each of the 2 T cell receptor beta chains below was sequenced from the same sample in a study of Ad26.COV2.S vaccination and SARS-CoV-2 variants. Treatment: over 15 received Ad26.COV2.S at low or high dose, single or two shots; roughly 5 received placebo; per-sample allocation not given. Sampling happened 63 days after the first vaccine or placebo injection. Repertoires were generated with immunoSEQ multiplex PCR, while TCRdb's copy carries only in-frame clones and drops some. This sample has some 420,000 clones, with approximately 88% found just once. The sample was peripheral blood, taken in a trial of Ad26.COV2.S vaccine versus placebo. The receptors come from a person between 18 and 65 years old who received the Ad26.COV2.S COVID-19 vaccine or a placebo.

Comments on this clone: Additional DNA sequences in this sample encode the identical CDR3. This chain links TRBV2 with TRBJ2-1; TRBD1 agrees at 9 bases. V shed 4 bases, J shed 7 bases, and the junction held 5 bases outside the gene matches. Germline-derived CDR1 and CDR2 are SNHLY and FYNNEI. The CDR3 is 14 residues long. Here the CDR3 reads CASSGGQGGNEQFF. CDR3 coding DNA: TGTGCCAGCAGTGGGGGACAGGGAGGGAATGAGCAGTTCTTC.

This clone was seen a few times. The chain couples TRBV7-3 to TRBJ2-7; D is unclear. V was shortened by 0 bases and J by 3 bases, with 24 bases between the two germline ends. Germline lookup yields CDR1 SGHTA and CDR2 FQGTGA. This CDR3 contains 19 residues. Here the CDR3 DNA reads TGTGCCAGCAGCTTAACCGGACCGCCTATACAACGCGGAGACTACGAGCAGTACTTC. Its protein product is CASSLTGPPIQRGDYEQYF.